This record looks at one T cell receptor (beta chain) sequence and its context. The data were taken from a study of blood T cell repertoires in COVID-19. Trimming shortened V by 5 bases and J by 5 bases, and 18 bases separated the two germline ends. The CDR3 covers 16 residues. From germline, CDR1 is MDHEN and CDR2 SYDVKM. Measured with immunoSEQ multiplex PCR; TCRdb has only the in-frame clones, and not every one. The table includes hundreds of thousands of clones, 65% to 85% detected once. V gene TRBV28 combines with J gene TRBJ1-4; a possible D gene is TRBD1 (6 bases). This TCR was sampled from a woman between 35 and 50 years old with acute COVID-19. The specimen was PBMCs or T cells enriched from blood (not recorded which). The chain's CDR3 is CASSPTGRGQNEKLFF. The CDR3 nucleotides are TGTGCCAGCAGTCCGACAGGTCGGGGACAAAATGAAAAACTGTTTTTT.